This T cell receptor beta chain was observed in a study of cytomegalovirus exposure and HLA in healthy donors. Study-level findings and limits: Associated with HLA alleles at 0.05 false discovery rate in a later analysis were some 18,000 TCR beta sequences. DRB1 had the most TCR associations and HLA-C the fewest, a later analysis found, with rates varying by HLA locus.

Germline CDR1 reads LNHDA; CDR2 reads SQIVND (reference sequence). Trimming cost V 4 bases and J 4 bases; bases outside gene matches: 0. CDR3 length equals 13 residues. In the PCR, 60 Vbeta and 13 Jbeta primers were used. Libraries were prepared by immunoSEQ multiplex PCR; TCRdb keeps only in-frame clonotypes and omits some of them. The sample carries approximately 150,000 clones, 77% recorded once. The study sampled nominally healthy donors, though unrecorded immune exposures were likely. Comments on this clone: Its antigen is not known.

V and J are TRBV19 and TRBJ1-2, with 10 positions matching TRBD1. The sequence came from a male donor in good health and CMV-seropositive. The material sequenced was PBMCs. The CDR3 is CASSRDRGYGYTF. The CDR3 DNA reads TGTGCCAGTAGTAGGGACAGGGGCTATGGCTACACCTTC.